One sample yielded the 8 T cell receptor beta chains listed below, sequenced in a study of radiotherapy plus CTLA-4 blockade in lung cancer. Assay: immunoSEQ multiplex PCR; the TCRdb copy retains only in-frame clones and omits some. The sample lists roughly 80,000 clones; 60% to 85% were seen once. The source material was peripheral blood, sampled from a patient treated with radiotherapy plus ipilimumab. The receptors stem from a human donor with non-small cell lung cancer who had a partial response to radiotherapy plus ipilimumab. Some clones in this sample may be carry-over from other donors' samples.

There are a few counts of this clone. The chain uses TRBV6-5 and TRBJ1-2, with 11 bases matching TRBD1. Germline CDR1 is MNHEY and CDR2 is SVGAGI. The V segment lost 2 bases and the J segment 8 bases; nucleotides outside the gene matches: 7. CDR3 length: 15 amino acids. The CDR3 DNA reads TGTGCCAGCAGTTACAAAGGACAGGGGGCGGGAGGCTACACCTTC. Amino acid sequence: CASSYKGQGAGGYTF.

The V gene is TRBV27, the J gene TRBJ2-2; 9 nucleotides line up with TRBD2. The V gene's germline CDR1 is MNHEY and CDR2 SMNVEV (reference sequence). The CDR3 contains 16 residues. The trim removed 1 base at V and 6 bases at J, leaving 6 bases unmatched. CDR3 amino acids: CASSLLGGGAAGELFF. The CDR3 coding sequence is TGTGCCAGCAGTTTATTGGGCGGGGGGGCCGCCGGGGAGCTGTTTTTT.

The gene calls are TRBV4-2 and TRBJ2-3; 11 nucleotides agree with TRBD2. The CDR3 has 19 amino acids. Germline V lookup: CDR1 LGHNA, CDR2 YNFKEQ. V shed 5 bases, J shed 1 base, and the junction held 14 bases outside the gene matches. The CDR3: CASSREALAGVPRTDTQYF. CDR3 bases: TGTGCCAGCAGCAGAGAGGCACTAGCGGGAGTTCCCCGCACAGATACGCAGTATTTT.

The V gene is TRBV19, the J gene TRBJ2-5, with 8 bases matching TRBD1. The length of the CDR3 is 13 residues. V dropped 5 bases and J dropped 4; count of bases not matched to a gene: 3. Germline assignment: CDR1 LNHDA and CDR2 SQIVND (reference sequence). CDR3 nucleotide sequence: TGTGCCAGTAGTTCAGGGGGCAGAGAGACCCAGTACTTC. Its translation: CASSSGGRETQYF.

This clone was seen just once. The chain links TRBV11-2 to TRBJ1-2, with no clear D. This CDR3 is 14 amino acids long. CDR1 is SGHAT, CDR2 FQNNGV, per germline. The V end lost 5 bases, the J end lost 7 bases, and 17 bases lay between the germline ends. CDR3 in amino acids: CASSPGGGVSGYTF. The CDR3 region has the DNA TGTGCCAGCAGCCCTGGAGGCGGGGTCTCTGGCTACACCTTC. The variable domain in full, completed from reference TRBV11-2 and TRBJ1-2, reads EAGVAQSPRYKIIEKRQSVAFWCNPISGHATLYWYQQILGQGPKLLIQFQNNGVVDDSQLPKDRFSAERLKGVDSTLKIQPAKLEDSAVYLCASSPGGGVSGYTFGSGTRLTVV.

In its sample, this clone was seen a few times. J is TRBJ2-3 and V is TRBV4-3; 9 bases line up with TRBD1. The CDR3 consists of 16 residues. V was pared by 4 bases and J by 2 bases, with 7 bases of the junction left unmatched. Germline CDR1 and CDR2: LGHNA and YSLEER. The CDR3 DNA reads TGCGCCAGCAGCCCAGGACAGGGGCCTTACACAGATACGCAGTATTTT. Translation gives CASSPGQGPYTDTQYF.

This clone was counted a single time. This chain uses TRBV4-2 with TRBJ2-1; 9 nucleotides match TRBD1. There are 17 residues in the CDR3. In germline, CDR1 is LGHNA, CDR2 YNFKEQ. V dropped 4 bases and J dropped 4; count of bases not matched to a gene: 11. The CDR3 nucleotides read TGTGCCAGCAGCCGAGAAGCCACAGGGGGCGCGTACAATGAGCAGTTCTTC. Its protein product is CASSREATGGAYNEQFF.

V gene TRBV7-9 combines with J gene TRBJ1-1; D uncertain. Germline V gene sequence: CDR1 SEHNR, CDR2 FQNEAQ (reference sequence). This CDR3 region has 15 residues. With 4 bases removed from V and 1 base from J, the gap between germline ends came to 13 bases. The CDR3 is CASSSRLNANTEAFF. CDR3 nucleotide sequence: TGTGCCAGCAGCTCCAGACTGAATGCGAACACTGAAGCTTTCTTT. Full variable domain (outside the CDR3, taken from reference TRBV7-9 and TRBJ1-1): DTGVSQNPRHKITKRGQNVTFRCDPISEHNRLYWYRQTLGQGPEFLTYFQNEAQLEKSRLLSDRFSAERPKGSFSTLEIQRTEQGDSAMYLCASSSRLNANTEAFFGQGTRLTVV.